This T cell receptor (beta chain) was identified in a study of shared clonotypes between healthy human individuals. Across the whole study: Researchers assigned three CD4 naive, three CD4 memory, two CD8 naive and one CD8 memory plate to each donor. General study results and limits: Several donors held around 5% of naive CD4 clonotypes in common. The genetic and exposure-history diversity represented was limited by few donors.

Germline CDR1 reads LNHDA; CDR2 reads SQIVND (reference sequence). The V gene end was trimmed by 5 bases and the J gene end by 0 bases; junction bases not matched to a gene: 8. CDR3 size: 16 residues. TCRdb keeps only in-frame clones here, not all; method: immunoSEQ multiplex PCR. The repertoire includes roughly 400,000 clones, around 96% of them detected once, and 0.32% sits in the top ten. As for this clone: Its specificity is not known.

All donors qualified as healthy HIV-negative adults and had experienced no recent acute infections or vaccinations. The sequenced sample consisted of memory CD8+ T cells sorted from blood. Subset of the sample: CD45RO+ cells pooled with CCR7-negative TemRA cells. The TCR sequence derives from a man between 25 and 39 years old in good health. This chain joins TRBV19 and TRBJ2-7; TRBD1 matches at 9 bases. The CDR3 sequence is CASSERGTGSSYEQYF. The CDR3 DNA reads TGTGCCAGTAGTGAAAGGGGGACAGGGAGCTCCTACGAGCAGTACTTC.